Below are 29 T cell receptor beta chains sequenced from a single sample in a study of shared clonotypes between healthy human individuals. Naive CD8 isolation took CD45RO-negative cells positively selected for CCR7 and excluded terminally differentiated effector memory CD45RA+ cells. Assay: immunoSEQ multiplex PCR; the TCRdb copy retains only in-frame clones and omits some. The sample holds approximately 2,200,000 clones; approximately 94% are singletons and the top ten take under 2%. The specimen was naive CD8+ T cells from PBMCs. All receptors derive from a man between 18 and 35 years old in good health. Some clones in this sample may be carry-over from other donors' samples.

CDR3 sequence: CASRDGLEEQYF. For the CDR3, the DNA is TGTGCCAGCAGGGACGGGTTGGAGGAGCAGTACTTC. V usage is TRBV5-4 and J usage is TRBJ2-7; D is unclear. Germline V CDR1 and CDR2: SGHNT, YYREEE (reference sequence). Trimming took 5 bases from V and 7 from J, leaving 13 bases between them. CDR3 size: 12 residues.

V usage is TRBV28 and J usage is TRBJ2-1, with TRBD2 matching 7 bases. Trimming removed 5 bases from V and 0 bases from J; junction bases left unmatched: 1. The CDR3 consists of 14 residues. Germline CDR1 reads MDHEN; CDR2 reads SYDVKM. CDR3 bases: TGTGCCAGCAGTAGCGGGGCCTCCTACAATGAGCAGTTCTTC. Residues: CASSSGASYNEQFF.

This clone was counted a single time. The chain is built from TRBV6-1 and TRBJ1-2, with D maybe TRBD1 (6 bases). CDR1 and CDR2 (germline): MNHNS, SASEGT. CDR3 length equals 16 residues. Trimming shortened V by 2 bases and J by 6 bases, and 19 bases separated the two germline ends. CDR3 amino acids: CASSEFLGQGTNGYTF. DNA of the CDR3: TGTGCCAGCAGTGAATTTTTGGGACAAGGCACCAATGGCTACACCTTC.

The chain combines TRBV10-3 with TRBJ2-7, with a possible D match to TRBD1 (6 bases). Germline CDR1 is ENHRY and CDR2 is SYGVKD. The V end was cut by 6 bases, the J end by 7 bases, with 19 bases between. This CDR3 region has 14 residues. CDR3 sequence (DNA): TGTGCCATCAGGGAAGAGGGACATGAACAGGAGCAGTACTTC. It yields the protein CAIREEGHEQEQYF.

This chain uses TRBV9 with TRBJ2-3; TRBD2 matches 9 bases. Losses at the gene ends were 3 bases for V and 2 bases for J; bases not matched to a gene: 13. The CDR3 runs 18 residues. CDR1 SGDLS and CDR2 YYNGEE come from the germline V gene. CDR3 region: CASSAHGVAGDSTDTQYF. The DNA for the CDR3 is TGTGCCAGCAGCGCTCACGGGGTAGCGGGGGACTCCACAGATACGCAGTATTTT.

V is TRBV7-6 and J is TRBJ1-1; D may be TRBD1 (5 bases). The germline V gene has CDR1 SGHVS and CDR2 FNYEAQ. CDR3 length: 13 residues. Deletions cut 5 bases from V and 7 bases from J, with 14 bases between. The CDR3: CASSARQIREAFF. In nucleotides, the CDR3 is TGTGCCAGCAGCGCCAGACAGATTCGTGAAGCTTTCTTT.

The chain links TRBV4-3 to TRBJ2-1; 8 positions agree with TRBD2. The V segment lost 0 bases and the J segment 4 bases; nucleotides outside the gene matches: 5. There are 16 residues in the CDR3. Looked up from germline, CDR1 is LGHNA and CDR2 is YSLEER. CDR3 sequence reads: CASSQEESGGYNEQFF. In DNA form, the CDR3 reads TGCGCCAGCAGCCAAGAAGAATCGGGAGGGTACAATGAGCAGTTCTTC.

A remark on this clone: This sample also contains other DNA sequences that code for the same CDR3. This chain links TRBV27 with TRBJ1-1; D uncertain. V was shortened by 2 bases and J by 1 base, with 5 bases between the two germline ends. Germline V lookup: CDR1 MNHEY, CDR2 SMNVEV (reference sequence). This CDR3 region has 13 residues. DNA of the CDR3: TGTGCCAGCAGTTTAGGTGCGAACACTGAAGCTTTCTTT. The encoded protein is CASSLGANTEAFF.

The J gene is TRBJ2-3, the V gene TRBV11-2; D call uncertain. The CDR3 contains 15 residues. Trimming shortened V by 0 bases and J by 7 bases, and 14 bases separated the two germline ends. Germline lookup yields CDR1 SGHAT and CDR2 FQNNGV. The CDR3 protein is CASSLEGIKRNTQYF. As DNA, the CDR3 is TGTGCCAGCAGCTTAGAAGGGATAAAGCGCAATACGCAGTATTTT.

The CDR3 spells CAISVWGTSGSGPHEQYF. In DNA form, the CDR3 reads TGTGCCATCAGTGTTTGGGGGACTAGCGGGAGCGGGCCCCACGAGCAGTACTTC. The genes are TRBV10-3 and TRBJ2-7; 14 bases match TRBD2. J lost 5 bases, V lost 4 bases, and 13 bases had no gene match. Germline-derived CDR1 and CDR2 are ENHRY and SYGVKD. The CDR3 extends over 18 amino acids.

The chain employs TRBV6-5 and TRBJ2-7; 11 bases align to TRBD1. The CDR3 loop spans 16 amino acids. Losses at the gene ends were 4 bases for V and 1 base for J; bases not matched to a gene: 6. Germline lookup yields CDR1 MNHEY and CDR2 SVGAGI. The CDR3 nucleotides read TGTGCCAGCAGTTTCTCCGGACAGGGGGCATCCTACGAGCAGTACTTC. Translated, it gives CASSFSGQGASYEQYF.

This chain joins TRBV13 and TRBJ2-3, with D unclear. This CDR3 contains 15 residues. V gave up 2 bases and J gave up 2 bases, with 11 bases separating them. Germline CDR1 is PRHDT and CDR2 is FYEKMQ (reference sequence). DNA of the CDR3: TGTGCCAGCAGCTTAATGGGAACACACACAGATACGCAGTATTTT. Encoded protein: CASSLMGTHTDTQYF.

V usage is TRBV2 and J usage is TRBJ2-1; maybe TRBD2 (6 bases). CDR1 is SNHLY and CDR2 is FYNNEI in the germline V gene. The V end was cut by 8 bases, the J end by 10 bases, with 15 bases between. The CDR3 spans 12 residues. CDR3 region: CASRVPGEEQFF. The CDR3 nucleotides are TGTGCCAGCCGGGTCCCGGGGGAGGAGCAGTTCTTC.

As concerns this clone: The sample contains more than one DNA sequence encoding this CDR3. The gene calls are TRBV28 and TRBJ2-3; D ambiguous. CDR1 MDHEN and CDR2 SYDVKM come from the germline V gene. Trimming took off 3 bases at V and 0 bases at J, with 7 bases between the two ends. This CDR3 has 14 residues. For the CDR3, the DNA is TGTGCCAGCAGTTTCCTGGGGAGCACAGATACGCAGTATTTT. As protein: CASSFLGSTDTQYF.

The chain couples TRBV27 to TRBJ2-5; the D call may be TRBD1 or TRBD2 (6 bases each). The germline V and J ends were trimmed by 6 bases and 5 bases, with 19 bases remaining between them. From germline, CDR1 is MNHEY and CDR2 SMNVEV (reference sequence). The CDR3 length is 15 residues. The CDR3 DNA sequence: TGTGCCAGCAGGTCGTATTGGGGGGCGAGTGAGACCCAGTACTTC. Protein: CASRSYWGASETQYF.

CDR3 DNA sequence: TGTGCCAGCATTCAAACCCGGGACAATCAGCCCCAGCATTTT. Translated: CASIQTRDNQPQHF. This chain uses TRBV28 with TRBJ1-5; D not certain. Trimming took off 7 bases at V and 3 bases at J, with 13 bases between the two ends. The CDR3 consists of 14 residues. Germline CDR1 reads MDHEN; CDR2 reads SYDVKM.

The chain's CDR3 is CASNSLLLPDTQYF. Written as DNA, the CDR3 is TGTGCCAGCAACTCCCTGTTGCTCCCAGATACGCAGTATTTT. The chain links TRBV9 to TRBJ2-3; D is unclear. Germline V gene data show CDR1 as SGDLS and CDR2 as YYNGEE. V was trimmed by 6 bases and J by 4 bases, leaving 15 bases between them. The CDR3 spans 14 residues.

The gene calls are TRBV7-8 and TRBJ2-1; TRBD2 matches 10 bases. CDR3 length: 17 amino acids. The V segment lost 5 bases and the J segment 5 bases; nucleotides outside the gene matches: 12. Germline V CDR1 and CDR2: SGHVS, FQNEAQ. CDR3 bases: TGTGCCAGCAGCCCCCGGCTAGCGGGAGTAGCGGACAATGAGCAGTTCTTC. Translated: CASSPRLAGVADNEQFF.

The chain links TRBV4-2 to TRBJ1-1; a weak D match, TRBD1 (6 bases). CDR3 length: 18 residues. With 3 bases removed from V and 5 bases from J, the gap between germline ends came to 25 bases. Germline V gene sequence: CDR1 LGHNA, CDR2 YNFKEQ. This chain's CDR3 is CASSHLPPKMRGETEAFF. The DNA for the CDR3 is TGTGCCAGCAGCCATCTCCCGCCTAAGATGAGGGGGGAAACTGAAGCTTTCTTT.

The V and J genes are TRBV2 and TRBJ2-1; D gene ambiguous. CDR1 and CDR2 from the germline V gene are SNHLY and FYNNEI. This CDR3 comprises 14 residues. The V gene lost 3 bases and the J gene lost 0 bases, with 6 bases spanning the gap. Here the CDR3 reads CASSDLSSYNEQFF. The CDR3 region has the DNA TGTGCCAGCAGTGACTTGAGCTCCTACAATGAGCAGTTCTTC.

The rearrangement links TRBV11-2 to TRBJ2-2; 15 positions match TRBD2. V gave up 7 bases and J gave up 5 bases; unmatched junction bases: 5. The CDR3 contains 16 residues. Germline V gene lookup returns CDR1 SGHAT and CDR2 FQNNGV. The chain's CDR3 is CASNGLAGGGTGELFF. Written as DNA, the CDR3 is TGTGCCAGCAACGGACTAGCGGGAGGGGGAACCGGGGAGCTGTTTTTT.

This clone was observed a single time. CDR3 nucleotide sequence: TGCGCCAGCAGCTTGGTACGGGGGAGGGCCACCGGGGAGCTGTTTTTT. This encodes CASSLVRGRATGELFF. This chain joins TRBV5-1 and TRBJ2-2; 7 bases are a match to TRBD2. This CDR3 is 16 amino acids long. V shed 0 bases, J shed 4 bases, and the junction held 6 bases outside the gene matches. The germline V gene encodes CDR1 SGHRS and CDR2 YFSETQ.

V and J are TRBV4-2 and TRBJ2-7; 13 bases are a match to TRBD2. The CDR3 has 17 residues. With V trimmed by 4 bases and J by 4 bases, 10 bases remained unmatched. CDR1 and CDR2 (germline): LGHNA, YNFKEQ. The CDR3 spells CASSPIGTSGNVYEQYF. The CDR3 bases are TGTGCCAGCAGCCCCATAGGGACTAGCGGGAATGTGTACGAGCAGTACTTC.

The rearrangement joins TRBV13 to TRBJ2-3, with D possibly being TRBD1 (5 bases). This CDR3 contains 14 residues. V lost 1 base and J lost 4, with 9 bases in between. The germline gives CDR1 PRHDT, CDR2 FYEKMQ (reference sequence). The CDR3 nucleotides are TGTGCCAGCAGCTTAGTCAGGGAAGCAGATACGCAGTATTTT. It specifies CASSLVREADTQYF.

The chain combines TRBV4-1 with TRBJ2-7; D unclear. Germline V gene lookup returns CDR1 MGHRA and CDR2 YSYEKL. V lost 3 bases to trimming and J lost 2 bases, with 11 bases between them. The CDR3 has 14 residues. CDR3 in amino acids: CASSQYGLTYEQYF. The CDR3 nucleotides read TGCGCCAGCAGCCAGTACGGGCTCACCTACGAGCAGTACTTC.

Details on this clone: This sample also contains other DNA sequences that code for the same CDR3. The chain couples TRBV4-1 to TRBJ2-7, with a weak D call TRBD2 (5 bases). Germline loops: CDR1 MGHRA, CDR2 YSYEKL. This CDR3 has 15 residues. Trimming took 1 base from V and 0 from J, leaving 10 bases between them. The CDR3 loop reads CASSQGAGSSYEQYF. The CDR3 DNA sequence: TGCGCCAGCAGCCAAGGGGCGGGCAGCTCCTACGAGCAGTACTTC.

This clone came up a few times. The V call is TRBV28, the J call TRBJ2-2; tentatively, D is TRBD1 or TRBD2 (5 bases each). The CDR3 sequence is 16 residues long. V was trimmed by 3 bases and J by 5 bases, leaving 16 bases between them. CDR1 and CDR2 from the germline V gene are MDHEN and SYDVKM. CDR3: CASSFSGPGWTGELFF. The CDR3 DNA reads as TGTGCCAGCAGTTTCTCGGGGCCCGGGTGGACCGGGGAGCTGTTTTTT.

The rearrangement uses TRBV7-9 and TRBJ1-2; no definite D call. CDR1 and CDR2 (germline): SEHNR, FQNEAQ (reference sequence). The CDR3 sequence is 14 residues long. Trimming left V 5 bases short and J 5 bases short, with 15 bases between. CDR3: CASSPRREQYGYTF. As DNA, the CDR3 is TGTGCCAGCAGCCCCCGTCGAGAGCAGTATGGCTACACCTTC.

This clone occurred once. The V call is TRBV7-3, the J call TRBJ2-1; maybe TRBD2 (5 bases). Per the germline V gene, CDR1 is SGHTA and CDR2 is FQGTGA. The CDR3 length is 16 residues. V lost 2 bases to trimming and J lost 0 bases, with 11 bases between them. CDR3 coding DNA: TGTGCCAGCAGCTTAGATGGCGGGCCCTCCTACAATGAGCAGTTCTTC. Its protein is CASSLDGGPSYNEQFF.